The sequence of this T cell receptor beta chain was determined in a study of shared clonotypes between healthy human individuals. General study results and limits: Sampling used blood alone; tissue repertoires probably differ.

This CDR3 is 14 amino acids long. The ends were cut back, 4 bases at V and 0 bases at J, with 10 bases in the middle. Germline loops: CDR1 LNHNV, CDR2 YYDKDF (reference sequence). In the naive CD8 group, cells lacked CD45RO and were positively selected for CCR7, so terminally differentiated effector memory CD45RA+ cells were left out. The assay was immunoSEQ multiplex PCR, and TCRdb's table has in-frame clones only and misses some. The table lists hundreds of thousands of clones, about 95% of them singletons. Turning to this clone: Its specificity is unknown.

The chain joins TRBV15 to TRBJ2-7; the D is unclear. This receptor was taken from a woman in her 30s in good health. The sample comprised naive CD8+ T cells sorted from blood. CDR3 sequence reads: CATSNQVSSYEQYF. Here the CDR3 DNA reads TGTGCCACCAGCAATCAGGTGAGCTCCTACGAGCAGTACTTC.